This TCR beta chain was recovered during a study of cytomegalovirus exposure and HLA in healthy donors. Study context: For the 300 to 450 genotyped donors, over 80% fell within the Caucasian-associated ancestry cluster.

13 Jbeta primers and 60 Vbeta primers were used for the PCR. The repertoire was sequenced with immunoSEQ multiplex PCR; TCRdb's copy has only in-frame clones and lacks some. The table lists tens of thousands of clones, more than 65% of them singletons. Note on this clone: Its antigen is currently unknown.

Trimming removed 5 bases at V and 4 bases at J, with 17 bases between. Germline V CDR1 and CDR2: SGHTA, FQGNSA. The CDR3 loop spans 16 amino acids. The study's findings and limits: Later analysis associated a missense DCLRE1C variant with TCR beta V- and J-gene trimming. Data from an earlier analysis indicated that most TCR beta V segments were productive either about 87% or about 30% of the time. Both high specificity and high sensitivity reportedly marked the classifier's diagnosis of cytomegalovirus status.

The chain employs TRBV7-2 and TRBJ2-2; D might be TRBD2 (7 bases). The TCR comes from a man aged 60 to 69 in good health and CMV-seronegative. The specimen sequenced was PBMCs. CDR3 in amino acids: CASSLHGGQSTGELFF. CDR3 DNA: TGTGCCAGCAGCCTTCACGGGGGGCAGAGCACCGGGGAGCTGTTTTTT.